These 25 T cell receptor beta chains were all obtained from the same sample, sequenced in a study of beta chain features in type 1 diabetes. Study observations and caveats: Shortening of TCRB CDR3s, moderate but significant, appeared in all four CD4+ subsets of Type 1 diabetes patients.

Their antigens are not known. Of the isolated RNA, all was reverse transcribed, and so the sequenced material was expressed TCRB transcripts. TCRdb's table, derived via immunoSEQ multiplex PCR, lists solely in-frame clones and lacks some. The sample consists of about 370,000 clones, around 10% of them appearing once. Sequencing was performed on central memory CD4+ T cells from blood. These TCRs come from a man aged 25-45 years with type 1 diabetes.

The sample holds many counts of this clone. The chain joins TRBV19 to TRBJ2-2, with 10 bases aligning to TRBD2. The CDR3 is 17 residues long. With 3 bases clipped from V and 7 bases from J, the junction kept 11 bases outside the gene matches. Germline assignment: CDR1 LNHDA and CDR2 SQIVND (reference sequence). This chain's CDR3 is CASSIRLAGEGGGELFF. Written as DNA, the CDR3 is TGTGCCAGTAGTATTCGGCTAGCGGGAGAGGGTGGCGGGGAGCTGTTTTTT.

This chain uses TRBV4-1 with TRBJ2-7, with 12 bases identical to TRBD2. The CDR3 is made up of 16 amino acids. After removal of 1 base from V and 2 bases from J, the junction contained 3 bases not matched to a gene. Germline CDR1 reads MGHRA; CDR2 reads YSYEKL. CDR3 residues: CASSQGTSGMAYEQYF. The CDR3 nucleotides read TGCGCCAGCAGCCAAGGGACTAGCGGGATGGCCTACGAGCAGTACTTC.

The V call is TRBV6-1, the J call TRBJ1-1, with a possible D match to TRBD1 (5 bases). The CDR3 loop spans 13 amino acids. From germline, CDR1 is MNHNS and CDR2 SASEGT. The V and J ends lost 6 bases and 1 base respectively, with 9 bases between them. The CDR3 reads CASSYGQNTEAFF. For the CDR3, the DNA is TGTGCCAGCAGCTACGGACAGAACACTGAAGCTTTCTTT.

This clone appeared many times. The rearrangement uses TRBV29-1 and TRBJ1-4; 7 bases match TRBD1. After removal of 4 bases from V and 5 bases from J, the junction contained 1 base not matched to a gene. The CDR3 extends over 12 amino acids. Germline loops: CDR1 SQVTM, CDR2 ANQGSEA. The CDR3 reads CSVAGGNEKLFF. The CDR3 DNA sequence: TGCAGCGTTGCAGGGGGGAATGAAAAACTGTTTTTT.

This chain links TRBV5-1 with TRBJ1-1; D not certain. The CDR3 extends over 15 amino acids. Trimming pared 0 bases from V and 1 base from J, leaving 10 bases between. Per germline, CDR1 SGHRS and CDR2 YFSETQ. For the CDR3, the DNA is TGCGCCAGCAGCTTGGCCTTGGCTGGGAACACTGAAGCTTTCTTT. Translated, it gives CASSLALAGNTEAFF.

This clone was counted a few times. This sequence joins TRBV11-3 and TRBJ2-3; D is perhaps TRBD1 (6 bases). Germline values: CDR1 SGHNT, CDR2 YENEEA. This CDR3 region has 15 residues. Trimming left V 4 bases short and J 2 bases short, with 13 bases between. CDR3 DNA: TGTGCCAGCAGCTCCACAGGGACGACCACAGATACGCAGTATTTT. Protein: CASSSTGTTTDTQYF.

This clone was detected a few times. This sequence joins TRBV10-3 and TRBJ2-7; D not certain. Germline V lookup: CDR1 ENHRY, CDR2 SYGVKD. V was clipped by 0 bases and J by 2 bases, with 11 bases between them. The CDR3 has 15 amino acids. In DNA, the CDR3 is TGTGCCATCAGTGAGTCTGTGGGTCCCGCCTACGAGCAGTACTTC. It encodes CAISESVGPAYEQYF.

This clone turned up a few times. The same CDR3 arises from other DNA sequences in this sample as well. The genes are TRBV27 and TRBJ2-3; possibly TRBD2 for D (6 bases). Trimming stripped 0 bases from V and 1 base from J, with 8 bases between. In germline, CDR1 is MNHEY, CDR2 SMNVEV (reference sequence). CDR3 length: 15 residues. As DNA, the CDR3 is TGTGCCAGCAGTTTATCGGGGGGTGGCACAGATACGCAGTATTTT. Translating it yields CASSLSGGGTDTQYF.

This clone was seen only a few times. The rearrangement links TRBV6-1 to TRBJ1-5, with 9 bases fitting TRBD1. The V gene end was trimmed by 8 bases and the J gene end by 6 bases; junction bases not matched to a gene: 8. This CDR3 region has 14 residues. The germline gives CDR1 MNHNS, CDR2 SASEGT. CDR3 residues: CASRGTGSFQPQHF. The CDR3 nucleotides read TGTGCCAGCCGCGGGACAGGGAGTTTTCAGCCCCAGCATTTT.

This clone was found a few times. The CDR3 DNA reads as TGTGCCAGCAGCTTCCCCACGGGGGCCGCGAACACCGGGGAGCTGTTTTTT. Residues: CASSFPTGAANTGELFF. The V and J genes are TRBV7-2 and TRBJ2-2, with D perhaps matching TRBD1 or TRBD2 (6 bases each). Trimming cost V 3 bases and J 0 bases, with 14 bases left between them. The CDR3 extends over 17 amino acids. Germline V gives CDR1 SGHTA, CDR2 FQGNSA.

This clone was seen only a few times. This sequence joins TRBV10-3 and TRBJ1-1; a possible D gene is TRBD1 (6 bases). V was trimmed by 8 bases and J by 5 bases, leaving 18 bases between them. The length of the CDR3 is 14 residues. From germline, CDR1 is ENHRY and CDR2 SYGVKD. CDR3 bases: TGTGCCATCGGCCGACAGGTGGGCATTACTGAAGCTTTCTTT. This translates into CAIGRQVGITEAFF.

The V gene is TRBV18, the J gene TRBJ2-7; D gene unclear. The DNA end lines up better with TRBJ2-5; the J call may be wrong. The CDR3 length is 14 residues. From germline, CDR1 is KGHSH and CDR2 LQKENI. DNA for the CDR3: TGTGCCAGCTCACTTCCAGCAGCACAAGAGACCCAGTACTTC. It is translated as CASSLPAAQETQYF.

J is TRBJ2-2 and V is TRBV5-1, with TRBD1 as a possible D gene (5 bases). Trimming removed 5 bases at V and 6 bases at J, with 17 bases between. Germline V gene data show CDR1 as SGHRS and CDR2 as YFSETQ. The CDR3 is 15 residues long. Written as DNA, the CDR3 is TGCGCCAGCAGTAAGGTGGCAGGGAATCCCGGGGAGCTGTTTTTT. Protein product: CASSKVAGNPGELFF.

The chain recombines TRBV11-3 with TRBJ2-7, with D tentatively TRBD2 (5 bases). The CDR3 is 14 residues long. Germline V gives CDR1 SGHNT, CDR2 YENEEA. Trimming removed 5 bases from V and 1 base from J, with 12 bases in between. The CDR3 here is CASSPRSGSYEQYF. CDR3 bases: TGTGCCAGCAGCCCCCGCAGCGGATCCTACGAGCAGTACTTC.

The V gene is TRBV29-1, the J gene TRBJ1-1; D possibly corresponds to TRBD1 (6 bases). The V gene's germline CDR1 is SQVTM and CDR2 ANQGSEA. Trimming stripped 7 bases from V and 2 bases from J, with 11 bases between. CDR3 size: 12 residues. The CDR3 DNA sequence: TGCAGCGCCGGACAGACCAACACTGAAGCTTTCTTT. Translating it yields CSAGQTNTEAFF.

The sample holds a few counts of this clone. The rearrangement uses TRBV27 and TRBJ2-5; a weak D match, TRBD2 (5 bases). Looked up from germline, CDR1 is MNHEY and CDR2 is SMNVEV (reference sequence). This CDR3 is built from 13 residues. The ends were cut back, 11 bases at V and 6 bases at J, with 19 bases in the middle. This CDR3 reads CAVGNGPSKTQYF. CDR3 DNA: TGTGCCGTCGGGAACGGACCTTCCAAGACCCAGTACTTC.

The V and J genes are TRBV6-1 and TRBJ1-2; possible D gene TRBD1, 5 bases. The germline V gene encodes CDR1 MNHNS and CDR2 SASEGT. The CDR3 runs 13 residues. The V gene lost 6 bases and the J gene lost 4 bases, with 12 bases spanning the gap. CDR3 nucleotides: TGTGCCAGCAGCGCCCTCCAGGGCTATGGCTACACCTTC. This gives the protein CASSALQGYGYTF.

Concerning this clone: The junction differs from germline at one of its ends, possibly a read error. The same CDR3 can be traced to other DNA sequences in this sample. The V call is TRBV4-1, the J call TRBJ2-3; TRBD2 might be the D (5 bases). The CDR3 contains 14 residues. Germline values: CDR1 MGHRA, CDR2 YSYEKL. This chain's CDR3 is CASSQEGSRDTQYF. The CDR3 DNA reads as TGTGCCAGCAGCCAAGAGGGCTCCCGAGATACGCAGTATTTT.

This clone has just a few counts. One end of the junction fails to match germline, which may point to a read error. The chain links TRBV28 to TRBJ1-5; weak D call: TRBD1 (5 bases). The CDR3 has 17 residues. The V gene's germline CDR1 is MDHEN and CDR2 SYDVKM. This CDR3 is CASSLWGTPTSNQPQHF. The DNA for the CDR3 is TGTGCCAGCAGCTTATGGGGCACCCCGACTAGCAATCAGCCCCAGCATTTT.

This clone was counted at least ten times. Here the CDR3 DNA reads TGTGCCACCTCCAGGGGTATGAACACTGAAGCTTTCTTT. Protein sequence: CATSRGMNTEAFF. The chain has TRBV2 and TRBJ1-1; possibly TRBD1 for D (6 bases). Germline loops: CDR1 SNHLY, CDR2 FYNNEI. Trimming shortened V by 10 bases and J by 0 bases, and 12 bases separated the two germline ends. The CDR3 sequence is 13 residues long.

This clone was counted only a few times. CDR3 region: CASSLSNRGGMNTEAFF. The CDR3 DNA reads TGTGCCAGCAGCTTGTCGAACAGGGGAGGCATGAACACTGAAGCTTTCTTT. This chain joins TRBV5-6 and TRBJ1-1; 7 bases fit TRBD1. Germline CDR1 and CDR2: SGHDT and YYEEEE. CDR3 size: 17 residues. V trimming: 1 base; J trimming: 0 bases; junction bases outside the gene matches: 9.

The CDR3 sequence: CASSSGRGSYTQYF. The CDR3 nucleotides are TGTGCCAGCAGCTCAGGTCGGGGGTCTTATACGCAGTATTTT. The V and J genes are TRBV7-2 and TRBJ2-3, with D perhaps matching TRBD2 (6 bases). Germline CDR1 is SGHTA and CDR2 is FQGNSA. The germline V and J ends were trimmed by 4 bases and 7 bases, with 15 bases remaining between them. CDR3 length: 14 residues.

This clone was counted many times. The chain uses TRBV30 and TRBJ2-6, with 7 nucleotides matching TRBD1. The germline CDR1 and CDR2 sequences are GTSNPN and SVGIG (reference sequence). The trim removed 5 bases at V and 4 bases at J, leaving 5 bases unmatched. The CDR3 runs to 14 residues. This CDR3 reads CAWDRVAGANVLTF. The CDR3 nucleotides read TGTGCCTGGGACAGGGTAGCCGGGGCCAACGTCCTGACTTTC. Full variable domain (rest looked up from reference TRBV30 and TRBJ2-6): SQTIHQWPATLVQPVGSPLSLECTVEGTSNPNLYWYRQAAGRGLQLLFYSVGIGQISSEVPQNLSASRPQDRQFILSSKKLLLSDSGFYLCAWDRVAGANVLTFGAGSRLTVL.

This clone was observed a few times. V gene TRBV6-1 combines with J gene TRBJ1-5; D is possibly TRBD1 (6 bases). Germline V lookup: CDR1 MNHNS, CDR2 SASEGT. The V end was cut by 5 bases, the J end by 4 bases, with 9 bases between. The CDR3 loop spans 13 amino acids. The CDR3 DNA is TGTGCCAGCAGTCCCGGGACAAATCAGCCCCAGCATTTT. Protein product: CASSPGTNQPQHF.

This clone appeared a few times. The rearrangement uses TRBV15 and TRBJ1-2; D gene uncertain. V shed 3 bases and J shed 3 bases, with 14 bases lying between them. CDR3 length equals 15 residues. Germline assignment: CDR1 LNHNV and CDR2 YYDKDF (reference sequence). The DNA of the CDR3 is TGTGCCACCAGCAGCGGATCGACCTCGGACTATGGCTACACCTTC. This sequence encodes CATSSGSTSDYGYTF.